This T cell receptor (beta chain) emerged from a study of blood T cells in healthy people across ages. This clonotype was seen ten or more times. A sample-barcoded 5' primer and a J-beta primer mix were used in a second PCR of roughly 7 to 12 cycles. TCRdb redid the calling of the 5' RACE reads with MiXCR, one entry per CDR3 protein. The data hold roughly 1.4 million distinct CDR3 sequences, with 45% to 70% observed a single time. The CDR3 is 11 amino acids. Germline CDR1 reads SQVTM; CDR2 reads ANQGSEA. The chain uses TRBV29-1 and TRBJ2-1; D is unresolved. Material: blood. This TCR was sampled from a man between 18 and 29 years old in good health. This CDR3 reads CIASGIDEQFF. CDR3 coding DNA: TGCATCGCCTCTGGAATCGATGAGCAGTTCTTC.